These T cell receptor beta chains were read from a single sample in a study of shared clonotypes between healthy human individuals. Generated by immunoSEQ multiplex PCR, the TCRdb table keeps only in-frame clones and is missing some. Among roughly 2,500,000 clones listed, approximately 93% were seen once. The sample was naive CD4+ T cells from PBMCs. The receptor source for this set is a man younger than 35 in good health. Some clones in this sample may be carry-over from other donors' samples. Both conserved end residues are part of each CDR3. Fields, in order: CDR3 protein, D gene, V gene, J gene. D genes are given only for firm matches.

CDR3aa: CASSPRGEVYGYTF
d_gene: NA
v_gene: TRBV18
j_gene: TRBJ1-2

CDR3aa: CASSRTGGLPTEAFF
d_gene: NA
v_gene: TRBV18
j_gene: TRBJ1-1

CDR3aa: CASSQGGLANTGELFF
d_gene: TRBD2
v_gene: TRBV14
j_gene: TRBJ2-2

CDR3aa: CASTPPEGRYTF
d_gene: NA
v_gene: TRBV19
j_gene: TRBJ1-2

CDR3aa: CASSLETSASYEQYF
d_gene: TRBD2
v_gene: TRBV7-2
j_gene: TRBJ2-7

CDR3aa: CASSRSTGTVIYEQYF
d_gene: NA
v_gene: TRBV5-4
j_gene: TRBJ2-7

CDR3aa: CATSRDSGRSEQYF
d_gene: TRBD2
v_gene: TRBV15
j_gene: TRBJ2-7

CDR3aa: CASSSMPEQGGYGYTF
d_gene: TRBD1
v_gene: TRBV5-4
j_gene: TRBJ1-2

CDR3aa: CASSLDMGTDTQYF
d_gene: NA
v_gene: TRBV7-9
j_gene: TRBJ2-3

CDR3aa: CASSLFPRTDTQYF
d_gene: NA
v_gene: TRBV5-1
j_gene: TRBJ2-3

CDR3aa: CATSRYNSGSSYNEQFF
d_gene: TRBD2
v_gene: TRBV15
j_gene: TRBJ2-1

CDR3aa: CASSIDFYNEQFF
d_gene: NA
v_gene: TRBV19
j_gene: TRBJ2-1

CDR3aa: CASSQASSYEQYF
d_gene: NA
v_gene: TRBV4-3
j_gene: TRBJ2-7

CDR3aa: CASSHSGSSYNEQFF
d_gene: TRBD2
v_gene: TRBV11-2
j_gene: TRBJ2-1

CDR3aa: CASSVGLAGYNEQFF
d_gene: TRBD2
v_gene: TRBV9
j_gene: TRBJ2-1

CDR3aa: CASSPLDLQETQYF
d_gene: NA
v_gene: TRBV18
j_gene: TRBJ2-5

CDR3aa: CASSRDLVGSPSQETQYF
d_gene: NA
v_gene: TRBV5-4
j_gene: TRBJ2-5

CDR3aa: CASGLEQPQHF
d_gene: NA
v_gene: TRBV28
j_gene: TRBJ1-5

CDR3aa: CASSLPDPTASYGYTF
d_gene: NA
v_gene: TRBV28
j_gene: TRBJ1-2

CDR3aa: CASSALTGSTDTQYF
d_gene: NA
v_gene: TRBV5-1
j_gene: TRBJ2-3

CDR3aa: CASSRGQTYEQYF
d_gene: TRBD1
v_gene: TRBV2
j_gene: TRBJ2-7

CDR3aa: CASSYGTAALSGNTIYF
d_gene: TRBD1
v_gene: TRBV13
j_gene: TRBJ1-3

CDR3aa: CASSVASQETQYF
d_gene: NA
v_gene: TRBV5-1
j_gene: TRBJ2-5

CDR3aa: CASSLARQFEQYF
d_gene: NA
v_gene: TRBV5-5
j_gene: TRBJ2-7

CDR3aa: CSVDRLGELFF
d_gene: NA
v_gene: TRBV29-1
j_gene: TRBJ2-2

CDR3aa: CASSQGLAGDSDTQYF
d_gene: TRBD2
v_gene: TRBV4-2
j_gene: TRBJ2-3

CDR3aa: CASSSGQPNQPQHF
d_gene: TRBD1
v_gene: TRBV5-1
j_gene: TRBJ1-5